The 20 T cell receptor beta chains below were found in one sample sequenced in a study of blood T cell repertoires in COVID-19 (dated by TCRdb to the early 2020s). The library was generated by the immunoSEQ multiplex PCR assay. Sourced from immuneACCESS, this table was stored by TCRdb with only in-frame sequences that have V and J called. A share of the clones is absent; for the studies checked, an unresolved V gene accounts for under half, and the remainder has no known explanation. This sample is represented by 300,000 to 350,000 clones; roughly 88% of them were singletons. The ten top clones hold less than 3.5% of the sample. The sample was peripheral blood. The receptor set was obtained from a woman between 25 and 40 years old with COVID-19, enrolled during active disease.

On this clone itself: Other DNA sequences in the same sample also yield this CDR3. This chain joins TRBV5-1 and TRBJ1-1, with 7 nucleotides matching TRBD1. The germline V gene encodes CDR1 SGHRS and CDR2 YFSETQ. The CDR3 is 13 residues long. With V trimmed by 4 bases and J by 5 bases, 5 bases remained unmatched. The CDR3 reads CASSPQGGTEAFF. The CDR3, as DNA: TGCGCCAGCAGCCCTCAGGGGGGAACTGAAGCTTTCTTT.

The DNA for the CDR3 is TGTGCCAGCAGTTTTCGGACAGTAAACTATGGCTACACCTTC. Its protein is CASSFRTVNYGYTF. This chain joins TRBV28 and TRBJ1-2; TRBD1 is a possible D gene (6 bases). Trimming removed 3 bases from V and 2 bases from J, with 10 bases in between. This CDR3 is built from 14 residues. The germline V gene has CDR1 MDHEN and CDR2 SYDVKM.

The V gene is TRBV7-2, the J gene TRBJ1-2; 12 bases match TRBD1. CDR1 is SGHTA and CDR2 is FQGNSA in the germline V gene. Trimming cost V 3 bases and J 1 base; bases outside gene matches: 3. The CDR3 is made up of 16 amino acids. CDR3 in amino acids: CASSFGTGGINYGYTF. CDR3 coding DNA: TGTGCCAGCAGCTTCGGGACAGGGGGCATTAACTATGGCTACACCTTC.

The V gene is TRBV9, the J gene TRBJ1-4; TRBD1 agrees at 7 bases. The CDR3 sequence is 15 residues long. Losses at the gene ends were 3 bases for V and 5 bases for J; bases not matched to a gene: 7. CDR1 and CDR2 from the germline V gene are SGDLS and YYNGEE. CDR3 coding DNA: TGTGCCAGCAGCGACAAGACAGGGCGGAATGAAAAACTGTTTTTT. This translates into CASSDKTGRNEKLFF. Drawing the rest from reference TRBV9 and TRBJ1-4, the complete variable domain is DSGVTQTPKHLITATGQRVTLRCSPRSGDLSVYWYQQSLDQGLQFLIQYYNGEERAKGNILERFSAQQFPDLHSELNLSSLELGDSALYFCASSDKTGRNEKLFFGSGTQLSVL.

This clone has just one count. This chain uses TRBV30 with TRBJ1-4; 7 positions agree with TRBD1. J gave up 3 bases and V 5 bases, and 0 bases lay outside the gene matches. This CDR3 contains 12 residues. Germline-derived CDR1 and CDR2 are GTSNPN and SVGIG (reference sequence). Written as DNA, the CDR3 is TGTGCCTGGCAGGGGGCTAATGAAAAACTGTTTTTT. This encodes CAWQGANEKLFF.

V gene TRBV20-1 combines with J gene TRBJ2-7; D is unclear. Trimming took 6 bases from V and 4 from J, leaving 10 bases between them. CDR3 length: 11 amino acids. Germline lookup yields CDR1 DFQATT and CDR2 SNEGSKA (reference sequence). The CDR3 DNA is TGCAGTGCCCCGACAAGTTACGAGCAGTACTTC. It encodes CSAPTSYEQYF.

As regards this clone: Different DNA sequences within this sample yield the same CDR3. This rearrangement joins TRBV30 to TRBJ1-1; D possibly corresponds to TRBD1 (6 bases). CDR1 and CDR2 from the germline V gene are GTSNPN and SVGIG (reference sequence). The CDR3 extends over 13 amino acids. V lost 0 bases and J lost 4, with 9 bases in between. In DNA, the CDR3 is TGTGCCTGGAGTGTATTAGGGGGCACTGAAGCTTTCTTT. This encodes CAWSVLGGTEAFF. Full variable domain (remainder filled in from reference TRBV30 and TRBJ1-1): SQTIHQWPATLVQPVGSPLSLECTVEGTSNPNLYWYRQAAGRGLQLLFYSVGIGQISSEVPQNLSASRPQDRQFILSSKKLLLSDSGFYLCAWSVLGGTEAFFGQGTRLTVV.

The chain carries TRBV15 and TRBJ2-5; 7 bases are a match to TRBD2. Trimming at V came to 3 bases and at J to 5 bases, leaving 9 bases not matched to a gene. The CDR3 length is 15 residues. CDR1 LNHNV and CDR2 YYDKDF come from the germline V gene (reference sequence). The CDR3 coding sequence is TGTGCCACCAGCAGTACGCGGACTAGGCGGGAGACCCAGTACTTC. Translated: CATSSTRTRRETQYF. The complete variable domain, with remaining parts taken from reference TRBV15 and TRBJ2-5, reads DAMVIQNPRYQVTQFGKPVTLSCSQTLNHNVMYWYQQKSSQAPKLLFHYYDKDFNNEADTPDNFQSRRPNTSFCFLDIRSPGLGDTAMYLCATSSTRTRRETQYFGPGTRLLVL.

J is TRBJ2-5 and V is TRBV9, with TRBD1 matching over 7 bases. CDR1 and CDR2 (germline): SGDLS, YYNGEE. The CDR3 extends over 16 amino acids. J was trimmed by 0 bases and V by 0 bases; bases with no gene match: 5. CDR3: CASSVGQGQYQETQYF. The CDR3 DNA reads as TGTGCCAGCAGCGTAGGCCAGGGACAGTACCAAGAGACCCAGTACTTC.

This clone appeared a single time. The chain is built from TRBV28 and TRBJ1-4; 7 bases are a match to TRBD1. The CDR3 is made up of 15 amino acids. The V gene end was trimmed by 5 bases and the J gene end by 8 bases; junction bases not matched to a gene: 11. Germline V gene lookup returns CDR1 MDHEN and CDR2 SYDVKM. The CDR3 loop reads CASSLDRVAREKLFF. The CDR3 DNA is TGTGCCAGCAGTCTCGACAGGGTAGCGAGAGAAAAACTGTTTTTT.

This clone occurred once. The chain recombines TRBV3-1 (or the pseudogene TRBV3-2) with TRBJ2-7; 7 bases are a match to TRBD2. Germline values: CDR1 LGHDT, CDR2 YNNKEL (reference sequence). With 4 bases clipped from V and 1 base from J, the junction kept 10 bases outside the gene matches. The CDR3 contains 16 residues. The CDR3 loop is CASSRSKPGLSYEQYF. The DNA for the CDR3 is TGTGCCAGCAGCCGATCCAAACCGGGACTATCCTACGAGCAGTACTTC.

This clone was seen a handful of times. The V gene is TRBV5-1, the J gene TRBJ2-7; maybe TRBD1 (5 bases). The CDR3 extends over 20 amino acids. The V gene lost 0 bases and the J gene lost 0 bases, with 25 bases spanning the gap. Germline CDR1 is SGHRS and CDR2 is YFSETQ. CDR3 nucleotides: TGCGCCAGCAGCTTGGGGCCCCGACAGAGCTTATCCTCTTTCTCCTACGAGCAGTACTTC. Translation: CASSLGPRQSLSSFSYEQYF.

The gene calls are TRBV28 and TRBJ2-3; TRBD2 matches at 9 bases. In germline, CDR1 is MDHEN, CDR2 SYDVKM. Trimming removed 6 bases from V and 1 base from J; junction bases left unmatched: 5. This CDR3 is built from 15 residues. The CDR3, as DNA: TGTGCCAGCAGACTTAGCGGGAGTGGCACAGATACGCAGTATTTT. Residues: CASRLSGSGTDTQYF.

The table lists this clone with a count of one. The genes are TRBV3-1 (or the pseudogene TRBV3-2) and TRBJ2-5; 8 nucleotides align to TRBD2. The trim removed 2 bases at V and 1 base at J, leaving 15 bases unmatched. Germline CDR1 reads LGHDT; CDR2 reads YNNKEL (reference sequence). The CDR3 length is 19 residues. DNA of the CDR3: TGTGCCAGCAGCCAATTGCGGGGGGAACTATCAAACCTCCAAGAGACCCAGTACTTC. Translation gives CASSQLRGELSNLQETQYF.

The chain joins TRBV27 to TRBJ1-1, with TRBD1 matching 8 bases. The V segment lost 7 bases and the J segment 2 bases; nucleotides outside the gene matches: 12. The CDR3 runs to 16 residues. From germline, CDR1 is MNHEY and CDR2 SMNVEV (reference sequence). The DNA of the CDR3 is TGTGCCAGCAAAGGGCGGGTGACAGGGGTAAACACTGAAGCTTTCTTT. Protein sequence: CASKGRVTGVNTEAFF.

Concerning this clone: Additional DNA sequences in this sample encode the identical CDR3. This chain connects TRBV19 to TRBJ2-7; 10 nucleotides line up with TRBD2. The CDR3 length is 18 residues. The V segment lost 6 bases and the J segment 1 base; nucleotides outside the gene matches: 15. Germline-derived CDR1 and CDR2 are LNHDA and SQIVND (reference sequence). The CDR3 DNA sequence: TGTGCCAGTAGCAATGGGATCAGGGCTAGCGGGAGTTCCTACGAGCAGTACTTC. It yields the protein CASSNGIRASGSSYEQYF.

The chain joins TRBV7-8 to TRBJ1-5; 7 bases line up with TRBD1. Germline loops: CDR1 SGHVS, CDR2 FQNEAQ. The CDR3 runs 16 residues. Unmatched junction bases numbered 7, after V lost 5 bases and J lost 0 bases. CDR3 coding DNA: TGTGCCAGCAGCCCGCTACAGGGGAATAGCAATCAGCCCCAGCATTTT. Encoded protein: CASSPLQGNSNQPQHF.

This chain connects TRBV5-1 to TRBJ2-4; a weak D match, TRBD1 (6 bases). CDR1 and CDR2 (germline): SGHRS, YFSETQ. Trimming pared 1 base from V and 4 bases from J, leaving 9 bases between. The CDR3 length is 14 residues. As DNA, the CDR3 is TGCGCCAGCAGCTTGCTGGACAGTAAAAACATTCAGTACTTC. It encodes CASSLLDSKNIQYF.

The sample holds one count of this clone. The chain links TRBV28 to TRBJ1-1, with a possible D match to TRBD1 (6 bases). V was pared by 1 base and J by 1 base, with 10 bases between. The CDR3 covers 15 residues. The germline CDR1 and CDR2 sequences are MDHEN and SYDVKM. The CDR3 DNA reads TGTGCCAGCAGTTTATCCCCGACAGGGAACACTGAAGCTTTCTTT. This gives the protein CASSLSPTGNTEAFF.

The chain combines TRBV15 with TRBJ2-2; D may be TRBD1 (6 bases). The germline V and J ends were trimmed by 4 bases and 7 bases, with 10 bases remaining between them. The CDR3 is made up of 13 amino acids. In germline, CDR1 is LNHNV, CDR2 YYDKDF (reference sequence). CDR3 sequence reads: CATSTRGDGELFF. CDR3 sequence (DNA): TGTGCCACCAGCACCAGGGGAGACGGGGAGCTGTTTTTT.